These 25 T cell receptor beta chains were all obtained from the same sample, sequenced in a study of cytomegalovirus exposure and HLA in healthy donors. Primers for the PCR totalled 60 Vbeta and 13 Jbeta. Method: immunoSEQ multiplex PCR; TCRdb's copy keeps in-frame clones and lacks some. The data show over 200,000 clones, about 89% seen once. The sequenced material came from PBMCs. These TCRs come from a young woman in good health and CMV-seronegative.

The gene calls are TRBV19 and TRBJ1-5; the match to TRBD1 covers 7 bases. V gave up 5 bases and J gave up 3 bases; unmatched junction bases: 10. The CDR3 contains 16 residues. Germline V CDR1 and CDR2: LNHDA, SQIVND (reference sequence). CDR3 sequence: CASSGRGQAYNQPQHF. The CDR3 DNA is TGTGCCAGTAGTGGACGAGGACAGGCCTACAATCAGCCCCAGCATTTT.

The chain links TRBV5-1 to TRBJ2-1; 9 bases are a match to TRBD2. With V trimmed by 4 bases and J by 7 bases, 9 bases remained unmatched. Germline lookup yields CDR1 SGHRS and CDR2 YFSETQ. The CDR3 contains 15 residues. CDR3 protein: CASSTLAGLGNEQFF. For the CDR3, the DNA is TGCGCCAGCAGCACCCTAGCGGGGTTAGGGAATGAGCAGTTCTTC. The entire variable domain, with the rest obtained from reference TRBV5-1 and TRBJ2-1, is as follows: KAGVTQTPRYLIKTRGQQVTLSCSPISGHRSVSWYQQTPGQGLQFLFEYFSETQRNKGNFPGRFSGRQFSNSRSEMNVSTLELGDSALYLCASSTLAGLGNEQFFGPGTRLTVL.

This rearrangement joins TRBV5-5 to TRBJ2-7, with D perhaps TRBD2 (5 bases). Trimming removed 6 bases at V and 3 bases at J, with 16 bases between. The germline CDR1 and CDR2 sequences are SGHKS and YYEKEE (reference sequence). The CDR3 is made up of 14 amino acids. The CDR3 loop reads CASIPTSLVYEQYF. For the CDR3, the DNA is TGTGCCAGCATCCCCACTAGTTTAGTCTACGAGCAGTACTTC.

The rearrangement links TRBV9 to TRBJ1-1; D might be TRBD1 (5 bases). The CDR3 is made up of 14 amino acids. Germline CDR1 reads SGDLS; CDR2 reads YYNGEE. Trimming took off 0 bases at V and 2 bases at J, with 8 bases between the two ends. The CDR3 nucleotides read TGTGCCAGCAGCGTAGTGGACACCAACACTGAAGCTTTCTTT. This translates into CASSVVDTNTEAFF.

The genes are TRBV7-6 and TRBJ2-2; weak D call: TRBD2 (5 bases). Germline CDR1 reads SGHVS; CDR2 reads FNYEAQ. Trimming took 1 base from V and 5 from J, leaving 14 bases between them. CDR3 length: 16 residues. The CDR3 here is CASSLVSGRGTGELFF. The CDR3 coding sequence is TGTGCCAGCAGCTTAGTCAGTGGGAGAGGAACCGGGGAGCTGTTTTTT.

The chain recombines TRBV19 with TRBJ2-7; 8 bases align to TRBD2. Germline V gives CDR1 LNHDA, CDR2 SQIVND (reference sequence). CDR3 length equals 14 residues. J gave up 3 bases and V 1 base, and 2 bases lay outside the gene matches. CDR3 region: CASSIALAGYEQYF. The CDR3 coding sequence is TGTGCCAGTAGTATAGCTCTAGCGGGCTACGAGCAGTACTTC.

The CDR3 spells CSVEEGQGQYF. The CDR3 coding sequence is TGCAGCGTTGAAGAAGGGCAGGGGCAGTACTTC. The chain uses TRBV29-1 and TRBJ2-5, with a weak D call TRBD1 (6 bases). Trimming cost V 0 bases and J 11 bases, with 10 bases left between them. The CDR3 is 11 amino acids. CDR1 is SQVTM, CDR2 ANQGSEA, per germline. Complete variable domain (other parts from reference TRBV29-1 and TRBJ2-5): SAVISQKPSRDICQRGTSLTIQCQVDSQVTMMFWYRQQPGQSLTLIATANQGSEATYESGFVIDKFPISRPNLTFSTLTVSNMSPEDSSIYLCSVEEGQGQYFGPGTRLLVL.

This chain connects TRBV19 to TRBJ2-3; TRBD1 agrees at 8 bases. The germline gives CDR1 LNHDA, CDR2 SQIVND (reference sequence). V shed 4 bases and J 4 bases; nucleotides not matched to a gene: 10. This CDR3 is 16 amino acids long. The CDR3 spells CASSTNGRGRADTQYF. CDR3 bases: TGTGCCAGTAGTACTAACGGCAGGGGGCGCGCAGATACGCAGTATTTT.

J is TRBJ2-5 and V is TRBV5-1, with 8 bases lining up with TRBD1. Trimming removed 4 bases from V and 0 bases from J; junction bases left unmatched: 5. The CDR3 totals 15 residues. Germline V gene sequence: CDR1 SGHRS, CDR2 YFSETQ. CDR3 amino acids: CASSPGQGNQETQYF. The DNA of the CDR3 is TGCGCCAGCAGCCCAGGACAGGGCAACCAAGAGACCCAGTACTTC.

About this clone itself: Within the sample, other DNA sequences also encode this same CDR3. The rearrangement uses TRBV6-4 and TRBJ2-7, with 10 positions matching TRBD1. J was trimmed by 7 bases and V by 3 bases; bases with no gene match: 12. The length of the CDR3 is 16 residues. Per the germline V gene, CDR1 is MRHNA and CDR2 is SNTAGT. The CDR3 sequence: CASSDARDRGLREQYF. CDR3 DNA sequence: TGTGCCAGCAGTGATGCCCGGGACAGGGGATTAAGGGAGCAGTACTTC.

Details on this clone: Distinct nucleotide sequences in the sample also encode this CDR3. This chain joins TRBV7-9 and TRBJ1-2; D possibly corresponds to TRBD1 (6 bases). Germline values: CDR1 SEHNR, CDR2 FQNEAQ (reference sequence). V was clipped by 2 bases and J by 2 bases, with 12 bases between them. The CDR3 extends over 15 amino acids. The CDR3 DNA reads TGTGCCAGCAGCTTACCAAACAGGGTGAACTATGGCTACACCTTC. It translates to CASSLPNRVNYGYTF.

This chain links TRBV2 with TRBJ2-5, with a tentative D call TRBD2 (6 bases). The germline V gene has CDR1 SNHLY and CDR2 FYNNEI. This CDR3 is built from 13 residues. The germline V and J ends were trimmed by 10 bases and 4 bases, with 16 bases remaining between them. CDR3 sequence: CATPGLGGETQYF. CDR3 bases: TGTGCCACTCCTGGCTTGGGAGGAGAGACCCAGTACTTC.

This clone has a single count. V is TRBV9 and J is TRBJ1-5; tentatively, D is TRBD1 (5 bases). V lost 1 base and J lost 0, with 5 bases in between. The CDR3 is 14 amino acids. CDR1 and CDR2 (germline): SGDLS, YYNGEE. In nucleotides, the CDR3 is TGTGCCAGCAGCGTAACAGGTAGCAATCAGCCCCAGCATTTT. Its protein is CASSVTGSNQPQHF.

CDR3 protein: CASSPTTGFSNQPQHF. CDR3 DNA: TGCGCCAGCAGCCCCACGACAGGGTTTAGCAATCAGCCCCAGCATTTT. This chain connects TRBV5-1 to TRBJ1-5; TRBD1 agrees at 7 bases. The V segment lost 4 bases and the J segment 0 bases; nucleotides outside the gene matches: 7. The CDR3 loop spans 16 amino acids. Germline CDR1 SGHRS, CDR2 YFSETQ.

For the CDR3, the DNA is TGCGCCAGCAGCTTTACCCCGGGACAGGGGGCGAACAATGAGCAGTTCTTC. Its protein product is CASSFTPGQGANNEQFF. The rearrangement uses TRBV5-1 and TRBJ2-1, with 12 bases fitting TRBD1. Germline V gives CDR1 SGHRS, CDR2 YFSETQ. The junction had 8 bases not matched to a gene; V was cut back by 2 bases and J by 5 bases. CDR3 length: 17 residues.

V usage is TRBV6-5 and J usage is TRBJ2-7; D is unresolved. Germline loops: CDR1 MNHEY, CDR2 SVGAGI. Trimming removed 7 bases from V and 4 bases from J, with 8 bases in between. This CDR3 has 11 amino acids. CDR3 nucleotide sequence: TGTGCCAGCACCGACACTTACGAGCAGTACTTC. Translated, it gives CASTDTYEQYF.

The rearrangement uses TRBV4-1 and TRBJ2-1, with D uncertain. The CDR3 extends over 17 amino acids. Germline V gene lookup returns CDR1 MGHRA and CDR2 YSYEKL. V lost 1 base to trimming and J lost 0 bases, with 13 bases between them. The CDR3 DNA sequence: TGCGCCAGCAGCCAAGTAGGCGTCTCTAGCTCCTACAATGAGCAGTTCTTC. It encodes CASSQVGVSSSYNEQFF.

The chain employs TRBV4-3 and TRBJ2-5; 13 nucleotides agree with TRBD2. The germline V gene has CDR1 LGHNA and CDR2 YSLEER. CDR3 length equals 19 residues. Trimming cost V 0 bases and J 5 bases; bases outside gene matches: 12. For the CDR3, the DNA is TGCGCCAGCAGCCAAGATTTCGGGACTAGCGGGGTGACGAGGGAGACCCAGTACTTC. It encodes CASSQDFGTSGVTRETQYF.

This clone occurred a few times. The chain has TRBV19 and TRBJ2-3, with 10 bases fitting TRBD1. J lost 4 bases, V lost 6 bases, and 4 bases had no gene match. The CDR3 loop spans 14 amino acids. Germline CDR1 and CDR2: LNHDA and SQIVND (reference sequence). CDR3 sequence (DNA): TGTGCCAGTAGACGGGACAGGGGATCAGATACGCAGTATTTT. Amino acid sequence: CASRRDRGSDTQYF.

This clone was observed a handful of times. The chain uses TRBV27 and TRBJ1-3, with D perhaps matching TRBD1 (5 bases). The V gene lost 3 bases and the J gene lost 4 bases, with 19 bases spanning the gap. This CDR3 contains 17 residues. CDR1 MNHEY and CDR2 SMNVEV come from the germline V gene (reference sequence). The CDR3 DNA is TGTGCCAGCAGTTTCAAAGTGGCGGGGGAAATGGGAAACACCATATATTTT. Protein product: CASSFKVAGEMGNTIYF.

This clone is a singleton in its sample. The chain combines TRBV11-2 with TRBJ2-4; TRBD1 matches 10 bases. V gave up 3 bases and J gave up 6 bases; unmatched junction bases: 11. CDR1 SGHAT and CDR2 FQNNGV come from the germline V gene. CDR3 length: 17 amino acids. CDR3 in DNA: TGTGCCAGCAGCTTGGAACCCATCAGACAGGGGGCAAACATTCAGTACTTC. This translates into CASSLEPIRQGANIQYF.

CDR3 nucleotides: TGTGCCAGCAGCCAAGCCCGGACAGGGAACACTGAAGCTTTCTTT. As protein: CASSQARTGNTEAFF. The V and J genes are TRBV4-2 and TRBJ1-1; TRBD1 agrees at 7 bases. Germline CDR1 LGHNA, CDR2 YNFKEQ. V dropped 1 base and J dropped 1; count of bases not matched to a gene: 3. The CDR3 loop spans 15 amino acids.

The V gene is TRBV10-1, the J gene TRBJ2-5; 8 bases are shared with TRBD1. The CDR3 is 15 residues long. From germline, CDR1 is WNHNN and CDR2 SYGVQD (reference sequence). Unmatched junction bases numbered 12, after V lost 5 bases and J lost 7 bases. The CDR3 DNA is TGCGCCAGCAGTCCCGGCGGGACAGGTCGATGGACCCAGTACTTC. Amino acids: CASSPGGTGRWTQYF.

This chain uses TRBV27 with TRBJ1-4; D gene unclear. The CDR3 extends over 12 amino acids. The germline V gene encodes CDR1 MNHEY and CDR2 SMNVEV (reference sequence). With 10 bases removed from V and 8 bases from J, the gap between germline ends came to 14 bases. CDR3 coding DNA: TGTGCCACCGGGATCCCTGGGGAAAAACTGTTTTTT. It encodes CATGIPGEKLFF.

The chain uses TRBV5-1 and TRBJ2-2; 10 positions agree with TRBD2. Per the germline V gene, CDR1 is SGHRS and CDR2 is YFSETQ. CDR3 size: 17 residues. Germline trimming cut 5 bases from V and 5 bases from J; bases unmatched to any gene: 12. For the CDR3, the DNA is TGCGCCAGCAGTAACCCCTCAGCGGGAGGGCTAACCGGGGAGCTGTTTTTT. Protein product: CASSNPSAGGLTGELFF.